This T cell receptor beta chain comes out of a study of blood T cell repertoires in COVID-19. Overall study: There were acute and convalescent COVID-19 samples, and they came from the United States, Italy and Spain. The analysed material was cDNA or gDNA that came from T cells, B-cell-depleted T cells, or PBMCs.

In the original processing: For nucleated cells, counts were estimated from reference gene primer amplification. TCRdb keeps only in-frame clones here, not all; method: immunoSEQ multiplex PCR. V and J calls and clone size come straight from that table; D and trimming were deduced from the DNA. Of more than 85,000 clones in the sample, 89% were seen once. CDR1 is MNHEY and CDR2 is SVGAGI in the germline V gene. Between the trimmed V and J ends, which lost 9 bases and 0 bases, there was a span of 8 bases. This CDR3 has 12 residues. The V call is TRBV6-5, the J call TRBJ1-1; no firm D call. The TCR was taken from a woman between 65 and 79 years old with acute or convalescent COVID-19. Material: peripheral blood. DNA for the CDR3: TGTGCCAGTTCTTTTGTGAACACTGAAGCTTTCTTT. It translates to CASSFVNTEAFF.